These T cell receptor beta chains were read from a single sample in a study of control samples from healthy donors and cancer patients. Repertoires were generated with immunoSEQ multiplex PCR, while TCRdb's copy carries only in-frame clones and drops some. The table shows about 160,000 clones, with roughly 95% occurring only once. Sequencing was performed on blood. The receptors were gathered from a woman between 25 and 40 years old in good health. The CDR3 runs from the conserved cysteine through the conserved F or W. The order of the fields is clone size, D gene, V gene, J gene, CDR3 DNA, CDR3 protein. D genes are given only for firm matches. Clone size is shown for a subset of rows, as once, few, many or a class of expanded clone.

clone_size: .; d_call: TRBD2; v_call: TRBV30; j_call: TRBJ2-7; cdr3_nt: TGTGCCTGGAGCGCGTGGGGGGGAGTGTACGAGCAGTACTTC; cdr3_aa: CAWSAWGGVYEQYF
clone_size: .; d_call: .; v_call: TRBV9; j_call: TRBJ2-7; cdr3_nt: TGTGCCAGCAGCGCCCAACCAGGGGGGCGGGGATTCTACGAGCAGTACTTC; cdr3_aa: CASSAQPGGRGFYEQYF
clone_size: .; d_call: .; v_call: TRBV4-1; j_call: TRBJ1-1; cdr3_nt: TGCGCCAGCAGCCAATCGTCAGGGGCCCCGAATGTGAACACTGAAGCTTTCTTT; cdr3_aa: CASSQSSGAPNVNTEAFF
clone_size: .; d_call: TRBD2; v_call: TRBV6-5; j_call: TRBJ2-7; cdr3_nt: TGTGCCAGCAGGGGACCGGGACTAGCTTACGAGCAGTACTTC; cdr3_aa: CASRGPGLAYEQYF
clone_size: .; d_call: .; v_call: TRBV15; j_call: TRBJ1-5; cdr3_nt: TGTGCCACCAGCAGAGCCTATAGCAATCAGCCCCAGCATTTT; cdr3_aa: CATSRAYSNQPQHF
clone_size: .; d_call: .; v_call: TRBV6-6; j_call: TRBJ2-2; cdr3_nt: TGTGCCAGCAGTTTCCCAGGCGGGACCGGGGAGCTGTTTTTT; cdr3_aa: CASSFPGGTGELFF
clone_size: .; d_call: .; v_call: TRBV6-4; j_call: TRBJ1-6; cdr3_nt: TGTGCCAGCAGTGATCCCGGGGCCTCTCACCTCTATATTATTTCACCCCTCCACTTT; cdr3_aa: CASSDPGASHLYIISPLHF
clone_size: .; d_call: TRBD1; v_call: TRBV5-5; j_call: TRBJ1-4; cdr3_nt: TGTGCCAGCAGCTCCGACAGGGGGCTTAGTGAAAAACTGTTTTTT; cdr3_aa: CASSSDRGLSEKLFF
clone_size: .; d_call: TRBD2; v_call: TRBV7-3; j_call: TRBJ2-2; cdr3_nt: TGTGCCAGCAGCTCCGGGACTAGCGGGAGGCGCACCGGGGAGCTGTTTTTT; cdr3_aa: CASSSGTSGRRTGELFF
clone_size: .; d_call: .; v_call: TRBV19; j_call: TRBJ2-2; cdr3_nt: TGTGCCAGTAGTATCCGTTTAGGGTGGCAGGAGGACACCGGGGAGCTGTTTTTT; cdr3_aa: CASSIRLGWQEDTGELFF
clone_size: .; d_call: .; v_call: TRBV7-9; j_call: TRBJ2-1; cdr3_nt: TGTGCCAGCAGCTTAGTCCAGGGTTACAATGAGCAGTTCTTC; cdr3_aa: CASSLVQGYNEQFF
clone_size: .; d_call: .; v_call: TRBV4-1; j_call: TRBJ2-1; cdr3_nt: TGCGCCAGCAGCCACCTTAGTAAAAATGAGCAGTTCTTC; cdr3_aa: CASSHLSKNEQFF
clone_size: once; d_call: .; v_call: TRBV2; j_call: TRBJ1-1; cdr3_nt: TGTGCCAGCAGTCGAACAGGGAGGGAGGGCACTGAAGCTTTCTTT; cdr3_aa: CASSRTGREGTEAFF
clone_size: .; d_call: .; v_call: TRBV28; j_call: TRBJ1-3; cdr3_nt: TGTGCCAGCAGGCGGGGGGCTCTCTCTGGAAACACCATATATTTT; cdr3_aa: CASRRGALSGNTIYF
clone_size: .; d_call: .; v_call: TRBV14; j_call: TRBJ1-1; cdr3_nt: TGTGCCAGCAGCCTCACGAACACTGAAGCTTTCTTT; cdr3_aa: CASSLTNTEAFF
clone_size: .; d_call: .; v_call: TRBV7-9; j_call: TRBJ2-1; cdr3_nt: TGTGCCAGCAGCAGCCACAGGTCCTACAATGAGCAGTTCTTC; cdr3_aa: CASSSHRSYNEQFF
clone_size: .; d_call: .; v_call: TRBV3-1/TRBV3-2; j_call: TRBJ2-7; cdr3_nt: TGTGCCAGCAGCCACCCCGGGGCCTACGAGCAGTACTTC; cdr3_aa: CASSHPGAYEQYF
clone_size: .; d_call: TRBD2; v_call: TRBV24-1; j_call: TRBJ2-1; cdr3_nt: TGTGCCACCAGTGACCCCGGGACTAGCGTTTCTCTTCAGTTCTTC; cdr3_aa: CATSDPGTSVSLQFF
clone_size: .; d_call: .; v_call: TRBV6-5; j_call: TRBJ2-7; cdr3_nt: TGTGCCAGCAGTTACAGCGGGACAGTTCACCCCTACGAGCAGTACTTC; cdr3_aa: CASSYSGTVHPYEQYF
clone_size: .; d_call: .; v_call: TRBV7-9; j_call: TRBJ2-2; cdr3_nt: TGTGCCAGCAGCTTAGCGGGGCAGGACGGGGAGCTGTTTTTT; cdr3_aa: CASSLAGQDGELFF
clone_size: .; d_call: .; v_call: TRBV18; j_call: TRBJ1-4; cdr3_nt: TGTGCCAGCTCACCCAGGGCCCCAACTAATGAAAAACTGTTTTTT; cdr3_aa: CASSPRAPTNEKLFF
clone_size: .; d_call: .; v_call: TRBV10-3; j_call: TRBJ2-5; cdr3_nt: TGTGCCATCAGTGTGACGCCCCGGGAGACCCAGTACTTC; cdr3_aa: CAISVTPRETQYF
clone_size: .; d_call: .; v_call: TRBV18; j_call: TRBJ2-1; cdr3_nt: TGTGCCAGCTCACCACTTCCGGGGGTCTCCTACAATGAGCAGTTCTTC; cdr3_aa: CASSPLPGVSYNEQFF
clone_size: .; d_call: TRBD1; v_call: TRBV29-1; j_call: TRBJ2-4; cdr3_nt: TGCAGCGTGGGGACAGCTTTAGCCAAAAACATTCAGTACTTC; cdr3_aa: CSVGTALAKNIQYF
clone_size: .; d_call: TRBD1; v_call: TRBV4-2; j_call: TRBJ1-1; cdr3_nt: TGTGCCAGCAGCCAAACGGGAACAGGGGCCGGGAACACTGAAGCTTTCTTT; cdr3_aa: CASSQTGTGAGNTEAFF
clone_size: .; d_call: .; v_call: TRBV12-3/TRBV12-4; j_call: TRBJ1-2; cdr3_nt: TGTGCCAGCAGTCCACGGACCGCCACTGGCTACACCTTC; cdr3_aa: CASSPRTATGYTF
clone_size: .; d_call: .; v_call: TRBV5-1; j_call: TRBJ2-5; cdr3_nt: TGCGCCAGCAGCCTGGGACAAGAGACCCAGTACTTC; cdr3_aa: CASSLGQETQYF
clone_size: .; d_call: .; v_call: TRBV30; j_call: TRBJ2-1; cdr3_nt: TGTGCCTGGAGTGTACGTCTAGCGTACAATGAGCAGTTCTTC; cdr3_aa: CAWSVRLAYNEQFF
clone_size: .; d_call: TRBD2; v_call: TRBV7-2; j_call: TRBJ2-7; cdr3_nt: TGTGCCAGCAGCTTAGGAGGTAGCGGGGGGACCTTTCTACGGGAGCAGTACTTC; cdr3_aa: CASSLGGSGGTFLREQYF
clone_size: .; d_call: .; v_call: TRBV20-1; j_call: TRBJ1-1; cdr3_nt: TGCAGTGCTAGTATGAACACTGAAGCTTTCTTT; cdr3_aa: CSASMNTEAFF
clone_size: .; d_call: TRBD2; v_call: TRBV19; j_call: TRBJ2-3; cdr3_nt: TGTGCCAGTAGTAAAGGACTAGCGGGAGCCGTGGCAGCCACAGATACGCAGTATTTT; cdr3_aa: CASSKGLAGAVAATDTQYF
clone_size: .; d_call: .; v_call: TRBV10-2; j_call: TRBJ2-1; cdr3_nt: TGCGCCAGCGGGGGGACCACGGCAGACAATGAGCAGTTCTTC; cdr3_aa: CASGGTTADNEQFF
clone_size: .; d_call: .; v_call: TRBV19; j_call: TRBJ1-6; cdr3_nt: TGTGCCAGTAGTAACCCAGGGGTCAACTATAATTCACCCCTCCACTTT; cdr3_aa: CASSNPGVNYNSPLHF
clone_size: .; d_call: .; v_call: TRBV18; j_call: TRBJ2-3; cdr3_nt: TGTGCCAGCTCACCGGACAGCGCTAGCACAGATACGCAGTATTTT; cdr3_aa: CASSPDSASTDTQYF
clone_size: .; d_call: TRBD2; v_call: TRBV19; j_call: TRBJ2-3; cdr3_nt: TGTGCCAGTAGTTTAGGGACTAGCGGAGATACGCAGTATTTT; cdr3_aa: CASSLGTSGDTQYF
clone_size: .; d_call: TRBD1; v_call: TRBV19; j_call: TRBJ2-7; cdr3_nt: TGTGCCAGTAGTATTGGACAGGGCTACGAGCAGTACTTC; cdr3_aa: CASSIGQGYEQYF
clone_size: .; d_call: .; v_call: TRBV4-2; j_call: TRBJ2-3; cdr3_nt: TGTGCCAGCAGCCAAGCTATGCCTCCCTTGATAGATACGCAGTATTTT; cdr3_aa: CASSQAMPPLIDTQYF
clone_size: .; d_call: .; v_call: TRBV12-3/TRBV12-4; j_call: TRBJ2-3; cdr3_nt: TGTGCCAGCAGTTTAACAGATACGCAGTATTTT; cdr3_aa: CASSLTDTQYF
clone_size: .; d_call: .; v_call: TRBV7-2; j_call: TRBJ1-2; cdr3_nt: TGTGCCAGCAGCTCCAGGGCGAATGGCTACACCTTC; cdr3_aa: CASSSRANGYTF
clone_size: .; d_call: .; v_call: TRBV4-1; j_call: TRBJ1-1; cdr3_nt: TGCGCCAGCAGCCAAGTCCCGCAGGGTGGCAACACTGAAGCTTTCTTT; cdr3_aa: CASSQVPQGGNTEAFF
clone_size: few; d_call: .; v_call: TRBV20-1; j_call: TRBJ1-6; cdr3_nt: TGCAGTGCTAGTGAGAGCTCCTATAATTCACCCCTCCACTTT; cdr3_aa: CSASESSYNSPLHF
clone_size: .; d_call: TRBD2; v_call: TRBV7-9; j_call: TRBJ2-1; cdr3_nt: TGTGCCAGCAGCCCGAGCGGGGGTAGCTACAATGAGCAGTTCTTC; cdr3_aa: CASSPSGGSYNEQFF
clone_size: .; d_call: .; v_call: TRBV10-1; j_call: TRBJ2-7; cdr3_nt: TGCGCCAGCAGTGAGTCGCACGGAATCGCCTACGAGCAGTACTTC; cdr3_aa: CASSESHGIAYEQYF
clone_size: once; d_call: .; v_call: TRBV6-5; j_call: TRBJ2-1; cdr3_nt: TGTGCCAGCAGCCACCCCGGCTTAGGGGTCGTTGAGCAGTTCTTC; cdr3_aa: CASSHPGLGVVEQFF
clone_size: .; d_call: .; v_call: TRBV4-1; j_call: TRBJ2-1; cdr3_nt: TGCGCCAGCAAGGGCAATGAGCAGTTCTTC; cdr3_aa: CASKGNEQFF
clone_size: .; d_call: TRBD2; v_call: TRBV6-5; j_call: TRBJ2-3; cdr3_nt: TGTGCCAGCAGAGAGCGGGGTAGGGCAGATACGCAGTATTTT; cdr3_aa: CASRERGRADTQYF
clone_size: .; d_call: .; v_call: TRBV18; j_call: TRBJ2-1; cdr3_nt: TGTGCCAGCTCACCGGGACAACATGGGAATGAGCAGTTCTTC; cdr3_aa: CASSPGQHGNEQFF
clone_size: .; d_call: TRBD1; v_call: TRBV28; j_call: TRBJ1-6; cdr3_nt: TGTGCCAGCAAGGAAGCAGGGGGCGGTAAATATAATTCACCCCTCCACTTT; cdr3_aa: CASKEAGGGKYNSPLHF
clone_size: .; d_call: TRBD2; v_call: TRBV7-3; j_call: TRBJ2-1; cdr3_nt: TGTGCCAGCAGCTTAAGGTCTAGCGGGCCGAACAATGAGCAGTTCTTC; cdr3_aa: CASSLRSSGPNNEQFF
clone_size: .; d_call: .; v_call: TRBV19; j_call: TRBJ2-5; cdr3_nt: TGTGCCAGCCAACCAGGGGCAGGGCAAGAGACCCAGTACTTC; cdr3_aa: CASQPGAGQETQYF
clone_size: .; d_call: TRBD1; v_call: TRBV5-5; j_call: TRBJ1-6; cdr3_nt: TGTGCCAGCAGTTTTACTACGGGACAGAATTCACCCCTCCACTTT; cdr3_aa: CASSFTTGQNSPLHF
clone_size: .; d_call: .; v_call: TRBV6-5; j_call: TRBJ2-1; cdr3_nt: TGTGCCAGCAGACAGGGGACTAGCTCCTACAATGAGCAGTTCTTC; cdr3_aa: CASRQGTSSYNEQFF